This TCR beta chain was documented in a study of tumor-infiltrating lymphocytes in primary liver carcinoma. Turning to the study itself: Recorded tumor stage was T1-T3 N0M0, with diameters of about 4 to 10 cm.

RNA was extracted from whole blood without cell sorting, alongside germline DNA. This clonotype was seen a handful of times. The junction departs from germline at one end; a sequencing error may be responsible. The CDR3 loop spans 15 amino acids. From germline, CDR1 is SGHAT and CDR2 FQNNGV. Total RNA (approximately 500 ng) served as template for TCR beta cDNA synthesis primed by a constant-region primer. Nested multiplex PCR, run for three rounds with slightly modified ARM-PCR, yielded TCR beta libraries. TRBV1-TRBV30 forward and Cbeta reverse primers drove the first two roughly 10-cycle rounds. TCRdb re-analysed the multiplex PCR reads in MiXCR, keeping a single row per CDR3 protein. In the table there are 200,000 or so distinct CDR3 sequences, about 61% of which are singletons.

This chain joins TRBV11-2 and TRBJ2-3; D possibly corresponds to TRBD1 (6 bases). Sequenced sample: peripheral blood. The TCR originated in a woman between 55 and 75 years old with primary liver carcinoma and hepatitis B virus infection. In DNA form, the CDR3 reads TGTGTCAGCAGCTTCAGACAGGACCGCACAGATATGCAGTATTTT. This translates into CVSSFRQDRTDMQYF.